A selection of T cell receptor beta chains follows, all from one sample in a study of T cells after yellow fever vaccination. TCRdb reanalysed the 5' RACE reads using MiXCR and keeps one entry per CDR3 protein. Of about 75,000 distinct CDR3 sequences detected, 7.3% appear once; the ten largest clones hold around 29%. The sample was CD8+ T cells sorted from PBMCs, taken about 10 days after the first yellow fever vaccination. The receptors stem from a man aged 18 to 30 who received the YFV17D yellow fever vaccine. CDR3s include the opening cysteine and the closing phenylalanine or tryptophan. Fields, in order: V gene, clone size, D gene, J gene, CDR3 protein, CDR3 DNA. A D gene is named only where the DNA matches it firmly. Expanded clones are given a class, and other clones once, few, many or no size at all.

TRBV4-1,many,TRBD1,TRBJ1-4,CASSLQQGASEKLFF,TGCGCCAGCAGCCTACAACAGGGGGCTTCTGAAAAACTGTTTTTT
TRBV6-2/TRBV6-3,many,NA,TRBJ2-7,CASSGSYEQYF,TGTGCCAGCAGTGGCTCCTACGAGCAGTACTTC
TRBV27,many,NA,TRBJ2-1,CASSLWWGAPSFYNEQFF,TGTGCCAGCAGTCTCTGGTGGGGGGCCCCATCATTCTACAATGAGCAGTTCTTC
TRBV9,few,NA,TRBJ1-5,CASSVGVINQPQHF,TGTGCCAGCAGCGTGGGGGTCATCAATCAGCCCCAGCATTTT
TRBV6-4,few,NA,TRBJ1-2,CASSDKANYGYTF,TGTGCCAGCAGTGACAAGGCTAACTATGGCTACACCTTC
TRBV4-1,NA,NA,TRBJ2-7,CASSQGAGAAYEQYF,TGCGCCAGCAGCCAAGGGGCAGGGGCCGCCTACGAGCAGTACTTC
TRBV6-5,many,NA,TRBJ1-1,CASRPDENTEAFF,TGTGCCAGCAGGCCAGATGAGAACACTGAAGCTTTCTTT
TRBV7-9,few,NA,TRBJ2-3,CASSSTGATDTQYF,TGTGCCAGCAGCTCCACGGGGGCCACAGATACGCAGTATTTT
TRBV24-1,many,NA,TRBJ2-3,CATSDFQKSSDTQYF,TGTGCCACCAGTGATTTTCAGAAGTCCTCAGATACGCAGTATTTT
TRBV7-8,NA,TRBD1,TRBJ1-6,CASSRAGGEGSPLHF,TGTGCCAGCAGCCGGGCAGGGGGCGAAGGTTCACCCCTCCACTTT
TRBV19,few,NA,TRBJ2-5,CASSWGVVWETQYF,TGTGCCAGTAGTTGGGGGGTCGTGTGGGAGACCCAGTACTTC
TRBV12-3/TRBV12-4,many,TRBD2,TRBJ2-1,CATQAGGLYNEQFF,TGTGCCACCCAAGCGGGGGGACTCTACAATGAGCAGTTCTTC
TRBV4-1,NA,TRBD2,TRBJ2-3,CASSHLADTDTQYF,TGCGCCAGCAGCCATCTAGCGGACACAGATACGCAGTATTTT
TRBV12-3/TRBV12-4,few,TRBD2,TRBJ2-2,CASSRLALDTGELFF,TGTGCCAGCAGCCGACTAGCATTGGACACCGGGGAGCTGTTTTTT
TRBV6-5,NA,NA,TRBJ2-2,CASSYSRLLAGTESGELFF,TGTGCCAGCAGTTACTCGCGCCTTCTTGCGGGGACCGAATCGGGGGAGCTGTTTTTT
TRBV15,many,NA,TRBJ1-2,CATSRTTPGYGYTF,TGTGCCACCAGCAGAACCACCCCAGGCTATGGCTACACCTTC
TRBV7-9,NA,TRBD1,TRBJ2-7,CASSPTGQGNAYEQYF,TGTGCCAGCAGCCCCACAGGACAGGGGAACGCCTACGAGCAGTACTTC
TRBV6-5,few,NA,TRBJ2-5,CASSYSSGGPLGETQYF,TGTGCCAGCAGTTACTCGTCTGGGGGCCCTTTGGGGGAGACCCAGTACTTC
TRBV9,NA,NA,TRBJ2-6,CASSVDPGHPTHNVLTF,TGTGCCAGCAGCGTAGATCCTGGACATCCGACCCACAACGTCCTGACTTTC
TRBV3-1,NA,TRBD1,TRBJ2-1,CATTKQGTGSSYNEQFF,TGTGCCACCACCAAACAGGGGACAGGGAGCTCCTACAATGAGCAGTTCTTC
TRBV5-1,few,TRBD2,TRBJ2-5,CASSLGLAGGQETQYF,TGCGCCAGCAGCTTGGGACTAGCGGGGGGACAAGAGACCCAGTACTTC
TRBV25-1,many,TRBD1,TRBJ2-7,CASSWDRQYF,TGTGCCAGCAGCTGGGACAGACAGTACTTC
TRBV4-1,few,TRBD1,TRBJ1-5,CASRSTGAWDQPQHF,TGCGCCAGCAGGTCAACAGGGGCCTGGGATCAGCCCCAGCATTTT
TRBV2,many,NA,TRBJ2-1,CASSGGGYNEQFF,TGTGCCAGCAGTGGGGGCGGGTACAATGAGCAGTTCTTC
TRBV4-1,NA,TRBD2,TRBJ2-2,CASSHSGGNTGELFF,TGCGCCAGCAGCCACAGCGGGGGGAATACCGGGGAGCTGTTTTTT
TRBV5-1,many,NA,TRBJ2-2,CASSLGLAGIKTGELFF,TGCGCCAGCAGCTTGGGGCTAGCAGGCATCAAGACCGGGGAGCTGTTTTTT
TRBV12-3/TRBV12-4,many,TRBD2,TRBJ2-1,CASRERGGYNEQFF,TGTGCCAGCAGAGAGCGGGGGGGGTACAATGAGCAGTTCTTC
TRBV30,few,NA,TRBJ2-3,CAWSPGAGTDTQYF,TGTGCCTGGAGTCCAGGGGCTGGCACAGATACGCAGTATTTT
TRBV3-1,few,TRBD1,TRBJ2-1,CASSQSRDRGRGDYNEQFF,TGTGCCAGCAGCCAATCCCGGGACAGGGGGCGGGGGGACTACAATGAGCAGTTCTTC
TRBV4-3,many,TRBD1,TRBJ2-2,CASSQEERTGNTGELFF,TGCGCCAGCAGCCAAGAAGAAAGGACAGGGAACACCGGGGAGCTGTTTTTT
TRBV10-3,few,NA,TRBJ1-6,CAISETTEFNSPLHF,TGTGCCATCAGTGAGACGACGGAATTTAATTCACCCCTCCACTTT
TRBV4-3,NA,NA,TRBJ1-3,CASSQGTRFSGNTIYF,TGCGCCAGCAGCCAAGGAACGCGTTTCTCTGGAAACACCATATATTTT